This T cell receptor (beta chain) was obtained from a study of tumor-infiltrating lymphocytes in primary liver carcinoma. Study overall: Patients of both sexes were 30 to 69 years old. The study reported T1-T3 N0M0 tumors spanning 4.2 to 10 cm.

The germline V and J ends were trimmed by 6 bases and 1 base, with 10 bases remaining between them. Looked up from germline, CDR1 is SGHAT and CDR2 is FQDESV (reference sequence). The length of the CDR3 is 13 residues. This clonotype counts as large (0.1 to 1%). Its target is unknown. Study-level findings and limits: Only about 7.5-24% of top clones spanned all five tumor regions.

Total RNA (around 0.45 ug) served as template for TCR beta cDNA synthesis primed by a constant-region primer. Each TCR beta library was derived from three nested multiplex PCR rounds that employed slightly modified ARM-PCR. The first two PCR rounds used TRBV1-TRBV30 forward primers with a C-beta reverse primer, 10 cycles each. A single record per CDR3 protein comes from TCRdb applying MiXCR to the multiplex PCR reads. Of about 43,000 distinct CDR3 sequences detected, over 70% appear once; the ten largest clones hold about 20%. RNA and DNA were co-extracted from about 20-30 mg of unsorted bulk tissue.

J is TRBJ2-7 and V is TRBV11-1; D unresolved. Sequences were obtained from liver tumor tissue from sampling region 2. Subset indicated: tumor region T2, inferior pole. The source of this sequence is a man aged 35 to 55 with primary liver carcinoma and hepatitis B virus infection. CDR3 in amino acids: CASRGKRSYEQYF. The CDR3 bases are TGTGCCAGCAGGGGGAAGCGATCCTACGAGCAGTACTTC.